This T cell receptor beta chain comes out of a study of tumor T cells in aggressive B-cell lymphoma. Sequencing was performed with immunoSEQ multiplex PCR; in TCRdb, only in-frame clones are kept and a portion is missing. The sample has about 5,300 clones, more than 85% seen once. In its sample, this clone was seen once. The CDR3 totals 14 residues. The germline V and J ends were trimmed by 2 bases and 2 bases, with 8 bases remaining between them. CDR1 and CDR2 from the germline V gene are MNHEY and SVGAGI. This receptor was taken from an adult with diffuse large B cell lymphoma. The sample was tumor tissue. The chain carries TRBV6-5 and TRBJ2-3; D is possibly TRBD2 (5 bases). For the CDR3, the DNA is TGTGCCAGCAGTTACAGGGAGTCCACAGATACGCAGTATTTT. It is translated as CASSYRESTDTQYF.